Listed below are T cell receptor beta chains from one sample, sequenced in a study of blood T cell repertoires in COVID-19. Clones were sequenced by immunoSEQ multiplex PCR, and TCRdb holds only the in-frame ones, with some missing. The data hold roughly 49,000 clones, with around 68% observed a single time. The specimen was peripheral blood. Every receptor here comes from a woman in her seventies with acute or convalescent COVID-19. The CDR3 runs from the conserved cysteine through the conserved F or W. A D gene is named only where the DNA matches it firmly. Rows give clone size only sometimes, using once, few, many, or a class for an expanded clone.

>-|TRBJ2-7|TRBD2|TRBV6-2/TRBV6-3
CASSYEGLAARPYEQYF
TGTGCCAGCAGTTACGAGGGGCTAGCGGCTAGACCCTACGAGCAGTACTTC
>-|TRBJ2-3|TRBD2|TRBV10-3
CAISGTSTQNTDTQYF
TGTGCCATCAGTGGGACTAGCACCCAGAACACAGATACGCAGTATTTT
>-|TRBJ1-1|-|TRBV20-1
CSARRRTEAFF
TGCAGTGCTAGACGGCGGACTGAAGCTTTCTTT
>-|TRBJ2-1|TRBD2|TRBV28
CASTNSGRAGNEQFF
TGTGCCAGCACGAATAGCGGGAGGGCAGGGAATGAGCAGTTCTTC
>-|TRBJ2-7|-|TRBV5-1
CASRMGSEQYF
TGCGCCAGCAGGATGGGCTCCGAGCAGTACTTC
>once|TRBJ2-5|-|TRBV5-5
CASSRGSTGTGETQYF
TGTGCCAGCAGCAGAGGTTCCACAGGGACGGGAGAGACCCAGTACTTC
>many|TRBJ2-3|-|TRBV7-2
CASSLGPNDTQYF
TGTGCCAGCAGCTTAGGGCCGAACGATACGCAGTATTTT
>-|TRBJ1-6|TRBD1|TRBV4-3
CASKGQLNSPLHF
TGCGCCAGCAAGGGACAGCTGAATTCACCCCTCCACTTT
>-|TRBJ1-4|-|TRBV10-3
CAISGVDEKLFF
TGTGCCATCAGTGGCGTTGATGAAAAACTGTTTTTT
>-|TRBJ1-1|-|TRBV5-1
CASSLTDPTGTLGAFF
TGCGCCAGCAGCTTGACAGACCCTACCGGGACTTTAGGGGCTTTCTTT
>-|TRBJ2-5|-|TRBV7-9
CASREGAEQETQYF
TGTGCCAGCAGGGAGGGGGCGGAACAAGAGACCCAGTACTTC
>-|TRBJ2-7|-|TRBV7-2
CASSLIPTGEGEQYF
TGTGCCAGCAGCTTGATCCCTACGGGAGAGGGCGAGCAGTACTTC
>-|TRBJ2-2|-|TRBV29-1
CSVDGGTGELFF
TGCAGCGTTGACGGAGGGACCGGGGAGCTGTTTTTT
>-|TRBJ2-7|-|TRBV12-5
CASALSPRSEQYF
TGTGCTAGTGCCCTCTCCCCCCGTAGCGAGCAGTACTTC
>-|TRBJ2-6|TRBD1|TRBV6-5
CASRRQGAGANVLTF
TGTGCCAGCAGGCGACAGGGGGCTGGGGCCAACGTCCTGACTTTC
>-|TRBJ2-7|TRBD2|TRBV18
CASSPPLGLAGVGYEQYF
TGTGCCAGCTCACCACCGTTGGGACTAGCGGGAGTTGGCTACGAGCAGTACTTC
>-|TRBJ1-5|-|TRBV6-6
CASSYRESLGNQPQHF
TGTGCCAGCAGTTACCGGGAGTCCCTTGGCAATCAGCCCCAGCATTTT
>-|TRBJ2-1|TRBD2|TRBV7-3
CASSLNPGLAEVNEQFF
TGTGCCAGCAGCTTAAACCCGGGACTAGCGGAGGTAAATGAGCAGTTCTTC
>once|TRBJ2-1|-|TRBV9
CASSVQGVWTYNEQFF
TGTGCCAGCAGCGTCCAGGGCGTATGGACCTACAATGAGCAGTTCTTC
>-|TRBJ2-1|TRBD1|TRBV7-9
CASSVFRLGQGHNEQFF
TGTGCCAGCAGTGTATTTAGGTTGGGACAGGGTCACAATGAGCAGTTCTTC
>-|TRBJ1-3|TRBD1|TRBV28
CASSSQGVSGNTIYF
TGTGCCAGCAGTTCACAGGGGGTCTCTGGAAACACCATATATTTT
>-|TRBJ2-3|TRBD2|TRBV3-1/TRBV3-2
CASSQYGTSGGARGDTQYF
TGTGCCAGCAGCCAGTACGGGACTAGCGGGGGGGCACGGGGAGATACGCAGTATTTT
>-|TRBJ2-4|TRBD1|TRBV19
CASSIPGQGKNIQYF
TGTGCCAGTAGTATACCCGGACAGGGGAAAAACATTCAGTACTTC
>few|TRBJ2-1|TRBD2|TRBV6-5
CASSYRGGTYNEQFF
TGTGCCAGCAGTTACCGCGGGGGGACCTACAATGAGCAGTTCTTC
>-|TRBJ2-5|TRBD2|TRBV5-1
CASSTWTSGRKSETQYF
TGCGCCAGCAGCACCTGGACTAGCGGGAGAAAGTCGGAGACCCAGTACTTC
>few|TRBJ1-2|-|TRBV7-9
CASSFTGGYGYTF
TGTGCCAGCAGCTTTACGGGAGGCTATGGCTACACCTTC
>-|TRBJ2-5|-|TRBV2
CASSEAIERETQYF
TGTGCCAGCAGTGAAGCGATAGAGAGAGAGACCCAGTACTTC
>-|TRBJ1-2|-|TRBV6-5
CASSYSRLGSYGYTF
TGTGCCAGCAGTTACTCGAGGCTGGGTAGCTATGGCTACACCTTC
>once|TRBJ1-3|-|TRBV5-1
CASSLSNRGTGNTIYF
TGCGCCAGCAGCCTATCGAATAGGGGTACTGGAAACACCATATATTTT
>-|TRBJ1-4|TRBD1|TRBV13
CASSRGQGIEKLFF
TGTGCCAGCAGCCGCGGACAGGGGATCGAAAAACTGTTTTTT
>few|TRBJ1-2|TRBD1|TRBV7-9
CASSLEDRGYYGYTF
TGTGCCAGCAGCTTAGAGGACAGGGGGTACTATGGCTACACCTTC
>-|TRBJ2-1|TRBD1|TRBV2
CASKLGTGGYNEQFF
TGTGCCAGCAAGCTAGGGACAGGGGGCTACAATGAGCAGTTCTTC
>-|TRBJ2-2|TRBD1|TRBV10-3
CASRPGQGATGELFF
TGTGCCAGTCGACCGGGACAGGGGGCCACCGGGGAGCTGTTTTTT
>-|TRBJ2-4|TRBD1|TRBV3-1/TRBV3-2
CASSQGQVNIQYF
TGTGCCAGCAGCCAGGGACAGGTAAACATTCAGTACTTC
>few|TRBJ1-2|-|TRBV19
CASSRDFLDYGYTF
TGTGCCAGTAGTAGGGACTTTTTGGACTATGGCTACACCTTC
>-|TRBJ1-3|-|TRBV2
CASSGGSRNTIYF
TGTGCCAGCAGTGGAGGGAGCCGAAACACCATATATTTT
>-|TRBJ1-6|-|TRBV27
CASSLLGDSPLHF
TGTGCCAGCAGTTTACTCGGGGATTCACCCCTCCACTTT
>-|TRBJ2-1|TRBD2|TRBV10-1
CASSRKGLAGQARVSYNEQFF
TGCGCCAGCAGTCGCAAAGGGCTAGCGGGTCAAGCCAGGGTGTCCTACAATGAGCAGTTCTTC
>-|TRBJ2-2|-|TRBV28
CASFWTTANTGELFF
TGTGCCAGCTTTTGGACTACCGCGAACACCGGGGAGCTGTTTTTT
>-|TRBJ2-5|TRBD2|TRBV6-5
CATRTSGGQETQYF
TGTGCCACCAGGACTAGCGGGGGACAAGAGACCCAGTACTTC
>-|TRBJ2-3|TRBD1|TRBV7-3
CASSLTGDRTDTQYF
TGTGCCAGCAGCCTCACAGGGGACCGCACAGATACGCAGTATTTT
>-|TRBJ1-5|-|TRBV19
CASRDRNQPQHF
TGTGCCAGTAGAGACAGGAATCAGCCCCAGCATTTT
>-|TRBJ2-3|TRBD1|TRBV5-1
CASSRQGGNTDTQYF
TGCGCCAGCAGCAGACAGGGGGGAAACACAGATACGCAGTATTTT
>many|TRBJ2-2|-|TRBV9
CASSVVGGLTGELFF
TGTGCCAGCAGCGTAGTGGGGGGGCTGACCGGGGAGCTGTTTTTT
>-|TRBJ2-7|TRBD2|TRBV28
CASSPAGLAAYEQYF
TGTGCCAGCAGTCCCGCAGGACTAGCGGCCTACGAGCAGTACTTC